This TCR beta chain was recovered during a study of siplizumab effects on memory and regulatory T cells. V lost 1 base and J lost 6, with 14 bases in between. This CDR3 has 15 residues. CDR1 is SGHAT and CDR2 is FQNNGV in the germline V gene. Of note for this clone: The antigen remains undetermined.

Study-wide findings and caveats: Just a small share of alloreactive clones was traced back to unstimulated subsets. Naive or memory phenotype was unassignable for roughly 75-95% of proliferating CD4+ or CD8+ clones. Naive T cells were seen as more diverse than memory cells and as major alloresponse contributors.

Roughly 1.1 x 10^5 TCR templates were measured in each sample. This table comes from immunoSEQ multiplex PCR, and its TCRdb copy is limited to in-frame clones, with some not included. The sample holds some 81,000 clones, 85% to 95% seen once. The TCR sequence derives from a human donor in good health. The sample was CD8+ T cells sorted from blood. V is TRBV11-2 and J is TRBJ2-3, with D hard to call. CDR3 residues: CASSLVFAQTDTQYF. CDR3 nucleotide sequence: TGTGCCAGCAGCTTAGTTTTTGCACAGACGGATACGCAGTATTTT. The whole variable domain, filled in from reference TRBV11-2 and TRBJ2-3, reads EAGVAQSPRYKIIEKRQSVAFWCNPISGHATLYWYQQILGQGPKLLIQFQNNGVVDDSQLPKDRFSAERLKGVDSTLKIQPAKLEDSAVYLCASSLVFAQTDTQYFGPGTRLTVL.